The present entry profiles one T cell receptor beta chain with its context. The CDR3 is 15 residues long. CDR1 and CDR2 (germline): MNHEY, SMNVEV (reference sequence). V lost 3 bases and J lost 4; bases outside the gene matches: 8. The data stem from a study of Ad26.COV2.S vaccination and SARS-CoV-2 variants. Data came from immunoSEQ multiplex PCR; TCRdb stores just in-frame clones and leaves some out. The table has approximately 480,000 clones, roughly 87% seen once; the top ten hold more than 10%. Described treatment: around 19 received Ad26.COV2.S at low or high dose, single or two shots; several received placebo; per-sample allocation not given. Sampling took place 63 days after the first vaccine or placebo injection.

This clonotype originated in a person aged 18 to 59 who received the Ad26.COV2.S COVID-19 vaccine or a placebo. The sample consisted of peripheral blood, taken in a trial of Ad26.COV2.S vaccine versus placebo. The V call is TRBV27, the J call TRBJ2-7, with 8 bases matching TRBD2. In nucleotides, the CDR3 is TGTGCCAGCAGTTTGTCCGGGAGGGATGGTTACGAGCAGTACTTC. Translation gives CASSLSGRDGYEQYF.